Listed here is a single T cell receptor (beta chain). This specimen belongs to a study of CD8 T cells in Susac syndrome. At the level of the study: Active disease was present in about 6 of the sequenced Susac syndrome patients, whereas fewer than ten of them were in remission.

The authors reverse transcribed roughly 0.5 to 1 ug RNA with random hexamers. Coverage of TCR beta CDR3 amplification by immunoSEQ multiplex PCR extended to 54 Vbeta and 13 Jbeta. TCRdb redid the calling of the immunoSEQ multiplex PCR reads with MiXCR, one entry per CDR3 protein. Among around 150,000 distinct CDR3 sequences listed, just under 95% were seen once. This CDR3 is 16 amino acids long. The germline CDR1 and CDR2 sequences are GTSNPN and SVGIG (reference sequence). Unmatched junction bases numbered 10, after V lost 2 bases and J lost 7 bases. Negative isolation was applied to CD8+ and CD4+ T cells, and FACS enrichment was applied to TEMRA cells.

Sequencing input: CD8+ T cells from PBMCs. V is TRBV30 and J is TRBJ2-2, with TRBD1 matching 10 bases. The source is a human donor with Susac syndrome. The CDR3 is CAWSTGTGVFGGELFF. In DNA form, the CDR3 reads TGTGCCTGGAGTACCGGGACAGGGGTGTTTGGCGGGGAGCTGTTTTTT.